This T cell receptor (beta chain) was recovered during a study of T-cell reconstitution after alpha-beta-depleted transplantation in children. Unique molecular identifiers were incorporated during preparation of the TCRbeta library. TCRdb redid the calling of the PCR reads with MiXCR, one entry per CDR3 protein. The table includes about half a million distinct CDR3 sequences, under 15% detected once. The CDR3 totals 13 residues. Germline V gives CDR1 MNHEY, CDR2 SVGEGT. The receptor was isolated from a human donor who donated a stem cell graft to a child with combined immunodeficiency. Source: PBMCs from the stem cell graft donor, taken from the stem cell graft. The chain carries TRBV6-2 or TRBV6-3 and TRBJ2-4; 13 positions agree with TRBD2. CDR3 protein: CAAGLAGQNIQYF. The CDR3 nucleotides read TGTGCGGCGGGACTAGCGGGACAAAACATTCAGTACTTC.